The rows below give T cell receptor beta chains drawn from one sample of a study of monozygotic twins with cystic fibrosis. Assay used: immunoSEQ multiplex PCR; TCRdb lists only in-frame clones, some missing. The repertoire holds about 32,000 clones, with roughly nine tenths as singletons. Sequencing was performed on blood. Receptors were obtained from a girl aged 2 to 10 with cystic fibrosis. Each CDR3 is given with its conserved first and last residue. A D gene is named only where the DNA matches it firmly. Only part of the rows carry a size: once, few, many, or a class if the clone is expanded.

>-|TRBV1|TRBJ2-7|-
TGCACCAGCAGCCCCACACGTCCAGGGACAGGGCTCTACGAGCAGTACTTC
CTSSPTRPGTGLYEQYF
>-|TRBV30|TRBJ1-2|-
TGTGCCTGGAGTCCTGACGCAGGACTCTATGGCTACACCTTC
CAWSPDAGLYGYTF
>-|TRBV30|TRBJ2-2|-
TGTGCCTGGAGTGCGCTGATACCAGGGAACACCGGGGAGCTGTTTTTT
CAWSALIPGNTGELFF
>once|TRBV18|TRBJ2-5|-
TGTGCCAGCTCACCTGAAATCCAAGAGACCCAGTACTTC
CASSPEIQETQYF
>-|TRBV7-9|TRBJ2-2|-
TGTGCCAGCAGCGTTGGACAGACGAACACCGGGGAGCTGTTTTTT
CASSVGQTNTGELFF
>-|TRBV6-6|TRBJ2-1|TRBD1
TGTGCCAGCAGGGCCGGACAGGACTCCTACAATGAGCAGTTCTTC
CASRAGQDSYNEQFF
>-|TRBV19|TRBJ1-5|TRBD1
TGTGCCAGTAGTAAAGGACAGGGGGCCTATCAGCCCCAGCATTTT
CASSKGQGAYQPQHF
>-|TRBV2|TRBJ2-7|-
TGTGCCACCCGGCGAGGGGGGGCGTTCCCCGAGCAGTACTTC
CATRRGGAFPEQYF
>-|TRBV5-4|TRBJ1-2|TRBD1
TGTGCCAGCAGCTCGGGACAGGGGGCGAGTGGCTACACCTTC
CASSSGQGASGYTF
>-|TRBV29-1|TRBJ2-7|TRBD1
TGCAGCGTATTGACAGGGGGCTACGAGCAGTACTTC
CSVLTGGYEQYF
>-|TRBV5-6|TRBJ2-3|-
TGTGCCAGCAGCTTAGATTGGGAAGCCCGGATAAGCACAGATACGCAGTATTTT
CASSLDWEARISTDTQYF
>once|TRBV30|TRBJ1-1|TRBD1
TGTGCCTGGACTGGTGGGGGTTGGACAGGCTCTATGAACACTGAAGCTTTCTTT
CAWTGGGWTGSMNTEAFF
>-|TRBV13|TRBJ2-5|-
TGTGCCAGCAGCCCCGGGACTGATGACGTCCAAGAGACCCAGTACTTC
CASSPGTDDVQETQYF
>-|TRBV4-2|TRBJ1-6|-
TGTGCCAGCAGCCAAGATGAGGGCACCTCACCCCTCCACTTT
CASSQDEGTSPLHF
>-|TRBV6-1|TRBJ2-7|-
TGTGCCAGCAGTGAAGTCTTCCAGGGCGCGATCTACGAGCAGTACTTC
CASSEVFQGAIYEQYF
>few|TRBV30|TRBJ1-1|-
TGTGCCTGGAGTGTATTTGACAGAAACACTGAAGCTTTCTTT
CAWSVFDRNTEAFF
>-|TRBV9|TRBJ1-1|-
TGTGCCAGCAGCGTAGCGCCCCACGCCCCGAACACTGAAGCTTTCTTT
CASSVAPHAPNTEAFF
>-|TRBV6-5|TRBJ1-6|-
TGTGCCAGCAGTTACTCTTATAATTCACCCCTCCACTTT
CASSYSYNSPLHF
>-|TRBV18|TRBJ2-7|TRBD2
TGTGCCAGCTCACTAATAGGACTAGCGGGAGTTCCCTCCTACGAGCAGTACTTC
CASSLIGLAGVPSYEQYF
>-|TRBV11-2|TRBJ1-4|TRBD1
TGTGCCAGCAGACACGACAGGGTCGCCGCAAATGAAAAACTGTTTTTT
CASRHDRVAANEKLFF
>-|TRBV15|TRBJ1-5|-
TGTGCCACCAGCTACTTGGGGGCCAGCAATCAGCCCCAGCATTTT
CATSYLGASNQPQHF
>-|TRBV5-6|TRBJ2-1|-
TGTGCCAGCAGCTCAATACTGAATCATATACAGTTCTTC
CASSSILNHIQFF
>-|TRBV20-1|TRBJ2-1|-
TGCAGTGCTGAGGTCAATGAGCAGTTCTTC
CSAEVNEQFF
>-|TRBV14|TRBJ2-7|TRBD2
TGTGCCAGCAGCCAAGATGGCGGGAGGGGCTACGAGCAGTACTTC
CASSQDGGRGYEQYF
>once|TRBV6-4|TRBJ1-5|-
TGTGCCAGCAGTGAAAGACATAGCAATCAGCCCCAGCATTTT
CASSERHSNQPQHF
>-|TRBV19|TRBJ2-7|TRBD1
TGTGCCAGTAGTATCGGGGGGACAGGGACCTACGAGCAGTACTTC
CASSIGGTGTYEQYF
>-|TRBV7-2|TRBJ1-1|TRBD1
TGTGCCAGCAGCTACCGGGACAGGGGTACCGGCACTGAAGCTTTCTTT
CASSYRDRGTGTEAFF
>-|TRBV4-3|TRBJ1-5|-
TGCGCCAGCAGCCAAAACAGGGTAGGACAGCCCCAGCATTTT
CASSQNRVGQPQHF
>-|TRBV4-2|TRBJ2-7|-
TGTGCCAGCAGTCCTGAGTCCGGGAGTTCCTACGAGCAGTACTTC
CASSPESGSSYEQYF
>once|TRBV12-5|TRBJ2-3|TRBD2
TGTGCTAGTGGTTTGATGACGGGGGGACGAGAGGATACGCAGTATTTT
CASGLMTGGREDTQYF
>-|TRBV7-6|TRBJ1-1|-
TGTGCCAGCAGCTCCGGAATTGAAGCTTTCTTT
CASSSGIEAFF
>-|TRBV18|TRBJ2-6|-
TGTGCCAGCTCACCGGGCAGGGTCGTCTCTGGGGCCAACGTCCTGACTTTC
CASSPGRVVSGANVLTF
>once|TRBV7-2|TRBJ1-3|-
TGTGCCAGCAGCTTAGTCCTGGCAGTTGCTGGAAACACCATATATTTT
CASSLVLAVAGNTIYF
>-|TRBV19|TRBJ1-5|-
TGTGCCAGTAGTATGGGGGGGCACCGGGGCAATCAGCCCCAGCATTTT
CASSMGGHRGNQPQHF
>-|TRBV5-1|TRBJ2-3|-
TGCGCCAGCAGCTCGAACAATGGACGGAGCACAGATACGCAGTATTTT
CASSSNNGRSTDTQYF
>-|TRBV6-6|TRBJ1-1|-
TGTGCCAGCACCCAAAACCAACAGAACATGAACACTGAAGCTTTCTTT
CASTQNQQNMNTEAFF
>few|TRBV5-6|TRBJ1-6|TRBD1
TGTGCCAGCAGCGGACAGGTGAATTCACCCCTCCACTTT
CASSGQVNSPLHF
>-|TRBV18|TRBJ1-1|-
TGTGCCAGCTCACCACAGAGGGGTCAGGGGACTGAAGCTTTCTTT
CASSPQRGQGTEAFF
>-|TRBV5-4|TRBJ1-2|-
TGTGCCAGCAGCTTGGTTGGAACAGGCTATGGCTACACCTTC
CASSLVGTGYGYTF
>-|TRBV11-2|TRBJ2-7|TRBD2
TGTGCCAGCAGCTCCATGCGGGGGGGGACCTACGAGCAGTACTTC
CASSSMRGGTYEQYF
>-|TRBV2|TRBJ1-5|-
TGTGCCAGCAGTAATCCTACCCGGACAGTGGAGCCTCTCCATCAGCCCCAGCATTTT
CASSNPTRTVEPLHQPQHF
>-|TRBV6-1|TRBJ1-2|-
TGTGCCAGCAGTGAATTGGGAGCATACCCTAACTATGGCTACACCTTC
CASSELGAYPNYGYTF